This is a list of T cell receptor beta chains from one sample in a study of T and B cells in COVID-19 patients. One entry per CDR3 protein results from TCRdb running MiXCR on the multiplex PCR reads. The sample has roughly 15,000 distinct CDR3 sequences, about 31% seen once. Sequencing was done on a sample of blood. These receptors were taken from a human donor who had recovered from COVID-19. CDR3s include the opening cysteine and the closing phenylalanine or tryptophan. Each record gives: J gene, V gene, clone size, D gene, CDR3 DNA, CDR3 protein. The D gene is left open where the match is weak. Only part of the rows carry a size: once, few, many, or a class if the clone is expanded.

>TRBJ2-5|TRBV27|-|TRBD1
TGTGCCAGCAGTTTATTGGCGGCAGGGGGAGCCGAGACCCAGTACTTC
CASSLLAAGGAETQYF
>TRBJ1-4|TRBV6-5|many|-
TGTGCCAGCAGTTATGTACAGGGAGCCGCTGAAAAACTGTTTTTT
CASSYVQGAAEKLFF
>TRBJ2-3|TRBV19|-|-
TGTGCCAGTAGTATCGGGGGATCCCGTGCAGATACGCAGTATTTT
CASSIGGSRADTQYF
>TRBJ1-5|TRBV27|-|-
TGTGCCAGCAGGGTCCTGGCGCGGGACACAAATCAGCCCCAGCATTTT
CASRVLARDTNQPQHF
>TRBJ2-7|TRBV5-4|-|TRBD1
TGTGCCAGCAGCTCGCCGGGACAGGGGTTAGTGAACGAGCAGTACTTC
CASSSPGQGLVNEQYF
>TRBJ1-2|TRBV6-2/TRBV6-3|-|-
TGTGCCAGCAAAAGGACAGCCGATAACTATGGCTACACCTTC
CASKRTADNYGYTF
>TRBJ2-3|TRBV19|once|TRBD1
TGTGTTAGTAGTACGCCGACAGGGTTAGGCACAGATACGCAGTATTTT
CVSSTPTGLGTDTQYF
>TRBJ2-7|TRBV7-2|-|-
TGTGCCAGCAGTTCGAGGGGGACACCGTACTTC
CASSSRGTPYF
>TRBJ2-7|TRBV6-2/TRBV6-3|few|TRBD1
TGTGCCAGCAGTTACGAGGGACAGCGCTCCTACGAGCAGTACTTC
CASSYEGQRSYEQYF
>TRBJ2-3|TRBV6-5|many|-
TGTGCCAGCAGTTACTCTCCCGGTGGGGCGGATACGCAGTATTTT
CASSYSPGGADTQYF
>TRBJ2-1|TRBV18|medium-sized|-
TGTGCCAGCTCACCCGGGGCCGGAAGGGGCTCCTACAATGAGCAGTTCTTC
CASSPGAGRGSYNEQFF
>TRBJ1-4|TRBV7-6|once|-
TGTGCCAGCAGCCCAGGTCGGGCTAATGAAAAACTGTTTTTT
CASSPGRANEKLFF
>TRBJ2-5|TRBV29-1|medium-sized|TRBD2
TGCAGCGCCTGGACTAGCGGAGAGACCCAGTACTTC
CSAWTSGETQYF
>TRBJ2-5|TRBV12-3/TRBV12-4|-|TRBD2
TGTGCCAGCAGTTTGGTTAGCGGGGGCCAAGAGACCCAGTACTTC
CASSLVSGGQETQYF
>TRBJ2-3|TRBV11-3|once|TRBD1
TGTGCCAGCAGCTTTCCTACCCACAGGGGGTGGGATGATGATACGCAGTATTTT
CASSFPTHRGWDDDTQYF
>TRBJ2-5|TRBV5-1|-|-
TGCGCCAGCAGCTTGGACAGGGAAGAGACCCAGTACTTC
CASSLDREETQYF
>TRBJ2-2|TRBV10-2|-|-
TGCGCCAGCAGATCGGACAGCGCGAACACCGGGGAGCTGTTTTTT
CASRSDSANTGELFF
>TRBJ1-2|TRBV5-1|once|-
TGCGCCAGCAGCTTGGCGGGGTTGGGTGGCTACACCTTC
CASSLAGLGGYTF
>TRBJ2-3|TRBV10-3|few|TRBD2
TGTGCCATCAGCCAAGGGACTAGCGACACAGATACGCAGTATTTT
CAISQGTSDTDTQYF
>TRBJ2-7|TRBV6-6|few|TRBD1
TGTGCCAGCACCGGACAGGGGTTCACCTACGAGCAGTACTTC
CASTGQGFTYEQYF
>TRBJ2-3|TRBV18|medium-sized|-
TGTGCCAGCTCACCAGGACGGCGGGACATAGCCCGCACAGATACGCAGTATTTT
CASSPGRRDIARTDTQYF
>TRBJ2-7|TRBV6-5|medium-sized|TRBD2
TGTGCCAGCAGGCCATCCGGGACTAGCGGGGGTCGACAGTACTTC
CASRPSGTSGGRQYF
>TRBJ1-4|TRBV7-9|few|TRBD1
TGTGCCAGCAGCCGAGGGACAGGCGAAAAACTGTTTTTT
CASSRGTGEKLFF
>TRBJ2-1|TRBV12-3/TRBV12-4|few|TRBD1
TGTGCCAGCAGTTCTGGGGACAGGGGAGGTCGAGAGCAGTTCTTC
CASSSGDRGGREQFF
>TRBJ2-7|TRBV29-1|-|-
TGCAGTGCAACAGGTCTGTTGCACGAGCAGTACTTC
CSATGLLHEQYF
>TRBJ1-4|TRBV30|-|TRBD1
TGTGCCTGGACCCGACAGGGATTAAATGAAAAACTGTTTTTT
CAWTRQGLNEKLFF